These 2 T cell receptor beta chains came from one sample sequenced in a study of cytomegalovirus exposure and HLA in healthy donors. PCR was performed using 60 Vbeta and 13 Jbeta primers. The protocol was immunoSEQ multiplex PCR, while the TCRdb copy is restricted to in-frame clones and leaves out a portion. The sample gives 73,000 or so clones, roughly four fifths of which show up once; 6.3% is in the top ten. The sequencing input was PBMCs. The receptor source for this set is a man aged 50 to 60 in good health and CMV-seronegative.

Here the CDR3 DNA reads TGTGCCAGCAGTTACAATTGGGGAGGTAGGCCGTACTTC. Protein product: CASSYNWGGRPYF. The chain is built from TRBV27 and TRBJ2-7, with a possible D match to TRBD2 (6 bases). The germline V and J ends were trimmed by 4 bases and 12 bases, with 19 bases remaining between them. This CDR3 contains 13 residues. In germline, CDR1 is MNHEY, CDR2 SMNVEV (reference sequence).

The gene calls are TRBV7-2 and TRBJ2-5; 8 bases map to TRBD1. V was pared by 5 bases and J by 6 bases, with 8 bases of the junction left unmatched. CDR1 and CDR2 from the germline V gene are SGHTA and FQGNSA. This CDR3 spans 14 amino acids. The CDR3 DNA follows: TGTGCCAGCAGCCCTAAGACAGGGGAAAAGACCCAGTACTTC. It codes for CASSPKTGEKTQYF.